Shown below are 13 T cell receptor beta chains from a single sample sequenced in a study of cytomegalovirus exposure and HLA in healthy donors. The PCR contained 60 Vbeta and 13 Jbeta primers. This table comes from immunoSEQ multiplex PCR, and its TCRdb copy is limited to in-frame clones, with some not included. The table includes roughly 130,000 clones, about 85% detected once. The sample consisted of PBMCs. The receptors derive from a boy aged 5-17 years in good health and CMV-seronegative.

This clone was found a few times. The chain recombines TRBV7-9 with TRBJ1-2; D ambiguous. V dropped 4 bases and J dropped 8 bases, with 8 bases sitting between them. Germline lookup yields CDR1 SEHNR and CDR2 FQNEAQ (reference sequence). This CDR3 comprises 11 residues. The CDR3 DNA is TGTGCCAGCAGCTCGGGAGGCGGCTACACCTTC. This encodes CASSSGGGYTF.

Here the CDR3 DNA reads TGTGCCAGCAGCGCAGGAAGACCGGGACAGGGGTCCCGCACTGAAGCTTTCTTT. It codes for CASSAGRPGQGSRTEAFF. The rearrangement uses TRBV9 and TRBJ1-1, with 10 bases aligning to TRBD1. CDR3 length: 18 amino acids. Germline V gene data show CDR1 as SGDLS and CDR2 as YYNGEE. Germline trimming cut 3 bases from V and 4 bases from J; bases unmatched to any gene: 15.

This chain joins TRBV7-9 and TRBJ2-5; TRBD1 matches 8 bases. Per the germline V gene, CDR1 is SEHNR and CDR2 is FQNEAQ (reference sequence). The CDR3 loop spans 16 amino acids. V shed 5 bases, J shed 5 bases, and the junction held 13 bases outside the gene matches. The chain's CDR3 is CASSTRTGPQLETQYF. As DNA, the CDR3 is TGTGCCAGCAGCACGCGGACAGGGCCCCAACTTGAGACCCAGTACTTC.

This clone was observed once. CDR3: CASSPSGETQYF. CDR3 in DNA: TGTGCCAGCAGCCCTAGCGGGGAGACCCAGTACTTC. This rearrangement joins TRBV6-5 to TRBJ2-5, with TRBD2 identical over 8 bases. J gave up 5 bases and V 6 bases, and 2 bases lay outside the gene matches. CDR3 length equals 12 residues. CDR1 and CDR2 from the germline V gene are MNHEY and SVGAGI.

The count of this clone is one. The chain has TRBV7-9 and TRBJ2-1; 11 nucleotides align to TRBD1. The CDR3 has 16 amino acids. The V gene end was trimmed by 1 base and the J gene end by 5 bases; junction bases not matched to a gene: 4. From germline, CDR1 is SEHNR and CDR2 FQNEAQ (reference sequence). CDR3 sequence reads: CASSLVGTGGNNEQFF. The DNA of the CDR3 is TGTGCCAGCAGCTTAGTGGGGACAGGGGGAAACAATGAGCAGTTCTTC.

This clone was recorded only once. The chain recombines TRBV23-1 with TRBJ2-7; 9 bases map to TRBD2. TRBV23-1 is recorded as an ORF, its role being uncertain. V lost 4 bases to trimming and J lost 4 bases; unmatched junction nucleotides: 8. The CDR3 totals 15 residues. The CDR3 bases are TGCGCCAGCAGTCCCCAGCGGGAGGTTCTGTACGAGCAGTACTTC. As protein: CASSPQREVLYEQYF.

This clone was counted once. This sequence joins TRBV6-1 and TRBJ2-1; no firm D call. Germline CDR1 and CDR2: MNHNS and SASEGT. The CDR3 extends over 15 amino acids. Deletions cut 4 bases from V and 6 bases from J, with 16 bases between. CDR3 sequence (DNA): TGTGCCAGCAGTGCCTCTTTGGTAGCATCCAATGAGCAGTTCTTC. This gives the protein CASSASLVASNEQFF.

The V and J genes are TRBV11-1 and TRBJ2-3; TRBD2 aligns across 9 bases. Losses at the gene ends were 2 bases for V and 5 bases for J; bases not matched to a gene: 8. Germline CDR1 and CDR2: SGHAT and FQDESV (reference sequence). The CDR3 loop spans 16 amino acids. The CDR3 loop is CASSLIAGGNGDTQYF. CDR3 nucleotide sequence: TGTGCCAGCAGCTTAATCGCGGGGGGGAATGGAGATACGCAGTATTTT.

The chain uses TRBV7-8 and TRBJ2-2; D not certain. The germline gives CDR1 SGHVS, CDR2 FQNEAQ. CDR3 length: 20 amino acids. V lost 2 bases and J lost 1, with 23 bases in between. CDR3 coding DNA: TGTGCCAGCAGCTTATCTCTCCCCCCTTCGAGAGACTGGAACACCGGGGAGCTGTTTTTT. Its protein is CASSLSLPPSRDWNTGELFF. The full variable domain, completed using reference TRBV7-8 and TRBJ2-2, is GAGVSQSPRYKVAKRGQDVALRCDPISGHVSLFWYQQALGQGPEFLTYFQNEAQLDKSGLPSDRFFAERPEGSVSTLKIQRTQQEDSAVYLCASSLSLPPSRDWNTGELFFGEGSRLTVL.

The chain carries TRBV5-1 and TRBJ1-5, with 11 bases that match TRBD1. The CDR3 covers 13 residues. Unmatched junction bases numbered 1, after V lost 4 bases and J lost 7 bases. Germline V gene lookup returns CDR1 SGHRS and CDR2 YFSETQ. CDR3 sequence reads: CASSRTGGQPQHF. The CDR3 DNA reads TGCGCCAGCAGCCGGACAGGGGGCCAGCCCCAGCATTTT.

This chain uses TRBV6-5 with TRBJ2-1; 8 nucleotides line up with TRBD2. CDR1 MNHEY and CDR2 SVGAGI come from the germline V gene. V lost 4 bases, J lost 6 bases, and 8 bases stayed unmatched. The CDR3 length is 15 residues. The CDR3, as DNA: TGTGCCAGCAGTTCGGGACTAGTAGGGGCCAATGAGCAGTTCTTC. Protein: CASSSGLVGANEQFF.

This clone was recorded only once. V usage is TRBV5-1 and J usage is TRBJ1-4; D possibly corresponds to TRBD1 (5 bases). Germline-derived CDR1 and CDR2 are SGHRS and YFSETQ. Trimming took off 0 bases at V and 10 bases at J, with 13 bases between the two ends. The CDR3 runs 14 residues. CDR3 residues: CASSLDTAGGKLFF. The CDR3 nucleotides read TGCGCCAGCAGCTTGGACACTGCCGGGGGAAAACTGTTTTTT. Supplemented by reference TRBV5-1 and TRBJ1-4, the full variable domain reads KAGVTQTPRYLIKTRGQQVTLSCSPISGHRSVSWYQQTPGQGLQFLFEYFSETQRNKGNFPGRFSGRQFSNSRSEMNVSTLELGDSALYLCASSLDTAGGKLFFGSGTQLSVL.

Regarding this clone: Additional DNA sequences in this sample encode the identical CDR3. The rearrangement links TRBV27 to TRBJ1-2; no clear D. This CDR3 contains 13 residues. Per the germline V gene, CDR1 is MNHEY and CDR2 is SMNVEV (reference sequence). The germline V and J ends were trimmed by 2 bases and 2 bases, with 6 bases remaining between them. The CDR3, as DNA: TGTGCCAGCAGTTTAGGAGTGAACTATGGCTACACCTTC. Its translation is CASSLGVNYGYTF.